The source of this T cell receptor (beta chain) is a study of T cell responses to AZD1222 COVID-19 vaccine. The protocol was immunoSEQ multiplex PCR, while the TCRdb copy is restricted to in-frame clones and leaves out a portion. The sample yields 45,000 to 65,000 clones, about 87% seen once. This material consisted of peripheral blood, taken on day 0 of AZD1222 vaccination. This receptor was identified in an adult in good health.

CDR3 loop: CASSQLTGSTNEKLFF. The DNA of the CDR3 is TGCGCCAGCAGCCAGCTTACAGGGTCAACTAATGAAAAACTGTTTTTT. The rearrangement links TRBV4-1 to TRBJ1-4, with a tentative D call TRBD1 (6 bases). This CDR3 has 16 amino acids. The V gene lost 3 bases and the J gene lost 0 bases, with 11 bases spanning the gap. Germline-derived CDR1 and CDR2 are MGHRA and YSYEKL.